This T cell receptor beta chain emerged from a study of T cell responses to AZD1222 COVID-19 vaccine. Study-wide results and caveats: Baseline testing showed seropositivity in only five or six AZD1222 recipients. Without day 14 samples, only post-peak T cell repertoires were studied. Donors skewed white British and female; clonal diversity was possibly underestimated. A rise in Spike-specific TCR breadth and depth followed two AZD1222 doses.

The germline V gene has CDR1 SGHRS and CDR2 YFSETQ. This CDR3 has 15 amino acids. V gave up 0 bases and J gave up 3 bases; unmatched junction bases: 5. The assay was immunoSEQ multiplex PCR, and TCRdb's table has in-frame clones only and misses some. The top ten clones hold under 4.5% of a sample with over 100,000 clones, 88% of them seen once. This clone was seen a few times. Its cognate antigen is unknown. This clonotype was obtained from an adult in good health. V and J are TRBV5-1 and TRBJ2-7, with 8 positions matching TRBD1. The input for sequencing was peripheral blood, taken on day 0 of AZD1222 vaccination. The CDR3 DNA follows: TGCGCCAGCAGCTTGGGGGGACAGGCGTACTACGAGCAGTACTTC. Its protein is CASSLGGQAYYEQYF.